These 22 T cell receptor beta chains share one sample of origin, sequenced in a study of early T cells in non-severe SARS-CoV-2 infection. Each CDR3 protein gets one entry after TCRdb re-called the 5' RACE reads with MiXCR. Counted here are some 66,000 distinct CDR3 sequences, over 8% occurring once; the ten biggest clones make up more than 2.5%. What was sequenced was whole blood. The receptors derive from an adult who was a healthcare worker with PCR-confirmed SARS-CoV-2 infection or an uninfected control (not recorded which).

This clonotype was seen repeatedly, ten times or more. V and J are TRBV6-5 and TRBJ1-2; tentative D call: TRBD1 (5 bases). The CDR3 sequence is 14 residues long. CDR1 and CDR2 (germline): MNHEY, SVGAGI. V shed 6 bases and J shed 4 bases, with 15 bases lying between them. Written as DNA, the CDR3 is TGTGCCAGCAGAGCCACCGGGACGCGCTATGGCTACACCTTC. Its protein product is CASRATGTRYGYTF.

V gene TRBV7-9 combines with J gene TRBJ1-2; 9 positions match TRBD1. V shed 10 bases and J 5 bases; nucleotides not matched to a gene: 11. Per the germline V gene, CDR1 is SEHNR and CDR2 is FQNEAQ (reference sequence). The CDR3 length is 14 residues. CDR3 DNA: TGTGCCACTTCGGACCGGGACAGGGCTTATGGCTACACCTTC. Its translation: CATSDRDRAYGYTF.

This chain joins TRBV20-1 and TRBJ1-1; D ambiguous. Trimming cost V 4 bases and J 4 bases, with 10 bases left between them. Germline V gene data show CDR1 as DFQATT and CDR2 as SNEGSKA (reference sequence). The CDR3 runs to 12 residues. CDR3 loop: CSATDPTTEAFF. CDR3 sequence (DNA): TGCAGTGCTACCGATCCAACCACTGAAGCTTTCTTT.

This clonotype was seen more than once but under ten times. V is TRBV11-3 and J is TRBJ1-1; perhaps TRBD1 as D (5 bases). Trimming cost V 0 bases and J 5 bases, with 16 bases left between them. The CDR3 is 16 amino acids. CDR1 SGHNT and CDR2 YENEEA come from the germline V gene. This chain's CDR3 is CASSLDGRAGKTEAFF. The CDR3 coding sequence is TGTGCCAGCAGCTTAGACGGCAGGGCTGGGAAAACTGAAGCTTTCTTT.

This clonotype was seen only a few times. This chain joins TRBV6-6 and TRBJ2-1; 10 bases fit TRBD2. Germline V gene data show CDR1 as MNHNY and CDR2 as SVGAGI (reference sequence). V gave up 2 bases and J gave up 0 bases; unmatched junction bases: 7. The CDR3 spans 18 residues. Here the CDR3 DNA reads TGTGCCAGCAGTTACCGAACTAGCGGGGTCCACTCCTACAATGAGCAGTTCTTC. Protein sequence: CASSYRTSGVHSYNEQFF.

This clonotype was picked up many times. The chain is built from TRBV18 and TRBJ2-1; 9 bases fit TRBD1. The CDR3 extends over 16 amino acids. Losses at the gene ends were 2 bases for V and 1 base for J; bases not matched to a gene: 3. CDR1 and CDR2 (germline): KGHSH, LQKENI. As DNA, the CDR3 is TGTGCCAGCTCACCAGGACAGGGGATATCCTACAATGAGCAGTTCTTC. The encoded protein is CASSPGQGISYNEQFF. Looking up the rest from reference TRBV18 and TRBJ2-1 gives the full variable domain: NAGVMQNPRHLVRRRGQEARLRCSPMKGHSHVYWYRQLPEEGLKFMVYLQKENIIDESGMPKERFSAEFPKEGPSILRIQQVVRGDSAAYFCASSPGQGISYNEQFFGPGTRLTVL.

This clonotype has a count of ten or more. CDR3 protein: CASSTRGLAGGSHNEQFF. Here the CDR3 DNA reads TGTGCCAGCAGTACCCGGGGACTAGCGGGAGGGTCCCACAATGAGCAGTTCTTC. V usage is TRBV12-3 or TRBV12-4 and J usage is TRBJ2-1, with TRBD2 matching over 16 bases. V lost 5 bases, J lost 5 bases, and 9 bases stayed unmatched. The CDR3 length is 18 residues.

This sequence joins TRBV7-3 and TRBJ2-1, with D uncertain. This CDR3 spans 13 amino acids. Trimming removed 0 bases from V and 6 bases from J, with 6 bases in between. The germline V gene has CDR1 SGHTA and CDR2 FQGTGA. CDR3 residues: CASSLTPVNEQFF. In nucleotides, the CDR3 is TGTGCCAGCAGCTTAACCCCCGTCAATGAGCAGTTCTTC. The full variable domain, in which reference TRBV7-3 and TRBJ2-1 provide the parts outside the CDR3, is GAGVSQTPSNKVTEKGKYVELRCDPISGHTALYWYRQSLGQGPEFLIYFQGTGAADDSGLPNDRFFAVRPEGSVSTLKIQRTERGDSAVYLCASSLTPVNEQFFGPGTRLTVL.

This clonotype has ten or more counts. V is TRBV29-1 and J is TRBJ2-7; the D gene is possibly TRBD2 (6 bases). Looked up from germline, CDR1 is SQVTM and CDR2 is ANQGSEA. This CDR3 is 14 amino acids long. Trimming took off 7 bases at V and 6 bases at J, with 22 bases between the two ends. CDR3 in DNA: TGCAGCGGCCGAGGCTGGGGGACTTCGGGCGAGCAGTACTTC. Protein product: CSGRGWGTSGEQYF.

V is TRBV6-5 and J is TRBJ2-5, with a tentative D call TRBD1 (6 bases). Deletions cut 5 bases from V and 5 bases from J, with 12 bases between. CDR1 MNHEY and CDR2 SVGAGI come from the germline V gene. The CDR3 length is 13 residues. The CDR3 nucleotides are TGTGCCAGCAGTCGTCAGGGGAGCGAGACCCAGTACTTC. This sequence encodes CASSRQGSETQYF.

This clonotype has more than one count but fewer than ten. The CDR3 DNA reads TGTGCCAGCAGCGCTCTAGCGGGACCCTACAATGAGCAGTTCTTC. The encoded protein is CASSALAGPYNEQFF. The chain employs TRBV5-6 and TRBJ2-1, with 9 bases aligning to TRBD2. With V trimmed by 4 bases and J by 2 bases, 4 bases remained unmatched. This CDR3 contains 15 residues. Germline values: CDR1 SGHDT, CDR2 YYEEEE.

This clonotype has a handful of counts. Lacking the conserved final phenylalanine or tryptophan, this CDR3 likely reflects a read error. The limits of the CDR3 on the DNA are not certain, so only TCRdb's listed CDR3 is given. The rearrangement uses TRBV21-1 and TRBJ2-7; TRBD1 is the table's D call, not checked against the DNA. TRBV21-1 is tagged as a pseudogene. The length of the CDR3 is 9 amino acids, counting both ends. The CDR3 spells CASSPGRVT.

The chain carries TRBV19 and TRBJ2-4; 7 bases match TRBD2. Germline CDR1 reads LNHDA; CDR2 reads SQIVND (reference sequence). J was trimmed by 0 bases and V by 7 bases; bases with no gene match: 6. The CDR3 is 15 amino acids. CDR3 sequence: CASKGGRLAKNIQYF. CDR3 in DNA: TGTGCCAGTAAGGGCGGGAGACTAGCCAAAAACATTCAGTACTTC.

In its sample, this clonotype was seen a few times. The chain recombines TRBV12-3 or TRBV12-4 with TRBJ1-5; D gene uncertain. With 3 bases removed from V and 2 bases from J, the gap between germline ends came to 8 bases. This CDR3 has 14 residues. CDR3 nucleotides: TGTGCCAGCAGTTTCCAAGGAGGCAATCAGCCCCAGCATTTT. This gives the protein CASSFQGGNQPQHF.

This clonotype has a handful of counts. The chain couples TRBV6-2 or TRBV6-3 to TRBJ2-3, with D perhaps matching TRBD2 (5 bases). From germline, CDR1 is MNHEY and CDR2 SVGEGT. CDR3 size: 15 residues. V lost 5 bases to trimming and J lost 6 bases, with 18 bases between them. CDR3 DNA: TGTGCCAGCAGTCCACCCTCGGGATTCGGCGATACGCAGTATTTT. Its protein is CASSPPSGFGDTQYF.

This clonotype has more than one count but fewer than ten. The V call is TRBV9, the J call TRBJ2-7; possibly TRBD1 for D (6 bases). Germline CDR1 is SGDLS and CDR2 is YYNGEE. Trimming took 0 bases from V and 4 from J, leaving 11 bases between them. The CDR3 contains 14 residues. The CDR3 sequence: CASSVAAGVYEQYF. The CDR3, as DNA: TGTGCCAGCAGCGTAGCTGCAGGGGTGTACGAGCAGTACTTC.

This clonotype came up many times. This chain connects TRBV20-1 to TRBJ1-5; a weak D match, TRBD1 (6 bases). This CDR3 comprises 12 residues. The germline CDR1 and CDR2 sequences are DFQATT and SNEGSKA (reference sequence). The V end was cut by 8 bases, the J end by 2 bases, with 10 bases between. DNA of the CDR3: TGCAGTACATACAGGGGCAATCAGCCCCAGCATTTT. It yields the protein CSTYRGNQPQHF.

This clonotype was counted a few times. This chain links TRBV10-3 with TRBJ2-7; 10 nucleotides agree with TRBD2. The germline gives CDR1 ENHRY, CDR2 SYGVKD. CDR3 length: 14 residues. J gave up 4 bases and V 6 bases, and 6 bases lay outside the gene matches. The CDR3 DNA is TGTGCCATCAGGCGCGAGCGGGAGGGATACGAGCAGTACTTC. Translated: CAIRREREGYEQYF.

This clonotype was seen repeatedly, ten times or more. The J gene is TRBJ2-7, the V gene TRBV7-2; D ambiguous. Looked up from germline, CDR1 is SGHTA and CDR2 is FQGNSA. The CDR3 has 13 residues. V lost 2 bases and J lost 3, with 8 bases in between. CDR3 protein: CASSLSLGYEQYF. The CDR3 DNA follows: TGTGCCAGCAGCTTAAGCTTAGGCTACGAGCAGTACTTC. Together with reference TRBV7-2 and TRBJ2-7, the CDR3 gives the full variable domain: GAGVSQSPSNKVTEKGKDVELRCDPISGHTALYWYRQSLGQGLEFLIYFQGNSAPDKSGLPSDRFSAERTGGSVSTLTIQRTQQEDSAVYLCASSLSLGYEQYFGPGTRLTVT.

The chain carries TRBV2 and TRBJ2-1; a possible D gene is TRBD2 (6 bases). Germline-derived CDR1 and CDR2 are SNHLY and FYNNEI. V lost 8 bases and J 7 bases, leaving 15 bases between the germline ends. This CDR3 is 13 amino acids long. CDR3 sequence (DNA): TGTGCCAGCCAGGCCGGGAGAAGGAATGAGCAGTTCTTC. Translation: CASQAGRRNEQFF.

This chain uses TRBV6-5 with TRBJ2-3; D gene unclear. Trimming removed 6 bases at V and 15 bases at J, with 19 bases between. The CDR3 length is 12 residues. In germline, CDR1 is MNHEY, CDR2 SVGAGI. The CDR3 is CASRDRTDTPYF. CDR3 DNA: TGTGCCAGCAGAGACCGCACAGATACGCCCTATTTT.

This clonotype was recorded at least ten times. This chain connects TRBV15 to TRBJ1-1; TRBD1 matches 10 bases. Germline CDR1 is LNHNV and CDR2 is YYDKDF (reference sequence). Trimming at V came to 1 base and at J to 0 bases, leaving 5 bases not matched to a gene. CDR3 size: 17 residues. The CDR3 loop reads CATSRVWGQGLNTEAFF. CDR3 in DNA: TGTGCCACCAGCAGAGTCTGGGGACAGGGGTTGAACACTGAAGCTTTCTTT.